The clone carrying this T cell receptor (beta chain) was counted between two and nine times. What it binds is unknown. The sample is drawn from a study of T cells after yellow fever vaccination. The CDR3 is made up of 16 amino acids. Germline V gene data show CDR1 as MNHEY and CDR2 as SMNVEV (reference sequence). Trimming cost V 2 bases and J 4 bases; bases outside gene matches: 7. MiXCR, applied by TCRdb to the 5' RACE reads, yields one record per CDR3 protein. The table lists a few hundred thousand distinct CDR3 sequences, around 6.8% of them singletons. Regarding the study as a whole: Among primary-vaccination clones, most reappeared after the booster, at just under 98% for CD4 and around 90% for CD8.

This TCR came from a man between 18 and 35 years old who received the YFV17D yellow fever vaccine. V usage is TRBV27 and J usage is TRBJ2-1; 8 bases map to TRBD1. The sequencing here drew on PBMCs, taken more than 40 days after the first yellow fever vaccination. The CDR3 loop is CASSLRTGLTYNEQFF. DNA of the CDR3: TGTGCCAGCAGTTTAAGGACAGGGTTAACTTACAATGAGCAGTTCTTC.